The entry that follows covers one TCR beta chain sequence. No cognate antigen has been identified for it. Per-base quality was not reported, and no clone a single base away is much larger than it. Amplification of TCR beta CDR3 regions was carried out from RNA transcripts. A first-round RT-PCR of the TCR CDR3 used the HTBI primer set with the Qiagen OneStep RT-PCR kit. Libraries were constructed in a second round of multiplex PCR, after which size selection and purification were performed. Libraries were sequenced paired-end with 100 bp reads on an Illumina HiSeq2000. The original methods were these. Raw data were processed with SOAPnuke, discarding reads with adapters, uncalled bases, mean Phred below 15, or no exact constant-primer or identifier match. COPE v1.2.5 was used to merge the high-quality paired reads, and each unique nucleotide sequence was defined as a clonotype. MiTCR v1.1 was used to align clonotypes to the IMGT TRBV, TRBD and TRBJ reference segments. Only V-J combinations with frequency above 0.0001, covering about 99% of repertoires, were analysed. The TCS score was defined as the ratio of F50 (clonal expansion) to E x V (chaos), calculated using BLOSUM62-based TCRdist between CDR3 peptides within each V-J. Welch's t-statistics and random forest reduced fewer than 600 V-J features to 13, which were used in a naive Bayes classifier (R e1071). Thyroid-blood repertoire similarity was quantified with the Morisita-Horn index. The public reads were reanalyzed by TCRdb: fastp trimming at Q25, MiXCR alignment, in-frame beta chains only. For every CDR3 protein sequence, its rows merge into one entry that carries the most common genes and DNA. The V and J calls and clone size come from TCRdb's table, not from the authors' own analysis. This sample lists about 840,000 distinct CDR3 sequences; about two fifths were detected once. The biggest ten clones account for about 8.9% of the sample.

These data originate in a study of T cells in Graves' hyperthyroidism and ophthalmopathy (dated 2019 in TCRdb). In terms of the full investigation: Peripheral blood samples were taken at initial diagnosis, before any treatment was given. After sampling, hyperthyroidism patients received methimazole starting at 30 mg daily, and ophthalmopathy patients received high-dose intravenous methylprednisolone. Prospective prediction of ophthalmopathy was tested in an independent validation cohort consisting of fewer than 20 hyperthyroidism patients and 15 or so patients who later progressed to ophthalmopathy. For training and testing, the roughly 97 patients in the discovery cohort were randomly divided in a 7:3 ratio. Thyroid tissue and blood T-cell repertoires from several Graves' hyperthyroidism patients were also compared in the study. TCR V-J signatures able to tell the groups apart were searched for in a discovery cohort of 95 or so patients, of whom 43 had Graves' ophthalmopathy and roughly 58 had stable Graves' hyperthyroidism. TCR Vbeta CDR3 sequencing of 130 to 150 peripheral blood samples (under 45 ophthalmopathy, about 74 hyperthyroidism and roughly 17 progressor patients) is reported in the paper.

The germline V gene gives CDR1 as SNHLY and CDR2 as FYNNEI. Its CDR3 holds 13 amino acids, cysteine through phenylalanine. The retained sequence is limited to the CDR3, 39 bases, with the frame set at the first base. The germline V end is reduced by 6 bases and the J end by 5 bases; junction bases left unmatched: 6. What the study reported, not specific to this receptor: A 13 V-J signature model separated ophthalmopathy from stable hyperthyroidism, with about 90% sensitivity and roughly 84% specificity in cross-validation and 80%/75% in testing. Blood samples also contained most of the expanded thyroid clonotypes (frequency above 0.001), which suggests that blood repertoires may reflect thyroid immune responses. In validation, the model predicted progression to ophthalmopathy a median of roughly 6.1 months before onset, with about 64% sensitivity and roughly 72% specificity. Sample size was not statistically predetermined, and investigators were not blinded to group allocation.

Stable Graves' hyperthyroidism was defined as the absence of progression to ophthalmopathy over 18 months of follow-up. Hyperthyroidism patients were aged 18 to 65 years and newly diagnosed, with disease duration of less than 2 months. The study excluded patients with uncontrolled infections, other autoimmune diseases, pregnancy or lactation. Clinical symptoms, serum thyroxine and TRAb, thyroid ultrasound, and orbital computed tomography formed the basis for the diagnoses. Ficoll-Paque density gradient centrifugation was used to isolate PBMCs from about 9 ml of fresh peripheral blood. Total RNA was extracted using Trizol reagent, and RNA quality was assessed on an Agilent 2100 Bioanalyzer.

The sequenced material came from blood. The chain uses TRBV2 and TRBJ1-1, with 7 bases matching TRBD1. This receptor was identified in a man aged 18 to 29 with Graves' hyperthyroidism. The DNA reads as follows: TGTGCCAGCAGCACACAGGGGCGAACTGAAGCTTTCTTT. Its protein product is CASSTQGRTEAFF.